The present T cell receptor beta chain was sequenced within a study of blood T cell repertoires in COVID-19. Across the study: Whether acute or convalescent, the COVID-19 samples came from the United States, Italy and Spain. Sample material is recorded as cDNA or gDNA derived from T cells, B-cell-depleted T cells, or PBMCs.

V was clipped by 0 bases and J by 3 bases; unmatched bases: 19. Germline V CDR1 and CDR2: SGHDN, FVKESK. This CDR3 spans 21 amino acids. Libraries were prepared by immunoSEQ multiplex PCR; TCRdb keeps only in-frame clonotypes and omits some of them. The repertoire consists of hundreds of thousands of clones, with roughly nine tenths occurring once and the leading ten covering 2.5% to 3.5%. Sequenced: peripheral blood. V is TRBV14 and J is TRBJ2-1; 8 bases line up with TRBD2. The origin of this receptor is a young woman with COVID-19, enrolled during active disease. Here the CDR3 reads CASSQDRLRGTSSKIYNEQFF. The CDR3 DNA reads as TGTGCCAGCAGCCAAGATCGACTTCGGGGGACTAGTAGTAAAATCTACAATGAGCAGTTCTTC.